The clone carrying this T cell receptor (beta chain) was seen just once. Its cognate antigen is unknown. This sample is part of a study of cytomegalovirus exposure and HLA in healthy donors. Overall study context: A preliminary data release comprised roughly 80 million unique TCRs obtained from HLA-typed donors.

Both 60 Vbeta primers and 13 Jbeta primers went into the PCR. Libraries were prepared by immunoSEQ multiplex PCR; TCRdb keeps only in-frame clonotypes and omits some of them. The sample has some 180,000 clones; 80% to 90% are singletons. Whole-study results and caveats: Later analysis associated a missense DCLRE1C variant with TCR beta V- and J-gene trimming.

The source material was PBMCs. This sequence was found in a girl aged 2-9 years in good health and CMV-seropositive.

CDR3 DNA: TGTGCCAGCAGAAACCCTAGGGGGCTCTACTACAATGAGCAGTTCTTC. Translating it yields CASRNPRGLYYNEQFF. The rearrangement joins TRBV28 to TRBJ2-1, with TRBD1 matching 7 bases. CDR1 is MDHEN and CDR2 is SYDVKM in the germline V gene. J gave up 3 bases and V 6 bases, and 11 bases lay outside the gene matches. This CDR3 contains 16 residues.